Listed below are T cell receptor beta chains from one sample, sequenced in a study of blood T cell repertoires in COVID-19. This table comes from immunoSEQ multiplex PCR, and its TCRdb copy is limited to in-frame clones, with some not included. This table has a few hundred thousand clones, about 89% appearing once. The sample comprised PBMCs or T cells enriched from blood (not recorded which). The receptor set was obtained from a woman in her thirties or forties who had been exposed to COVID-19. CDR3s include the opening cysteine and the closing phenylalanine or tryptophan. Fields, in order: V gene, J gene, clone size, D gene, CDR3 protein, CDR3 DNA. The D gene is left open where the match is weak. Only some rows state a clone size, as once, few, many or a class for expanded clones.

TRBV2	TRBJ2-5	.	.	CASGGQGLETQYF	TGTGCCAGCGGAGGGCAGGGCTTAGAGACCCAGTACTTC
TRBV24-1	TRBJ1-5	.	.	CATSKAGSNQPQHF	TGTGCCACCAGTAAAGCAGGGAGCAATCAGCCCCAGCATTTT
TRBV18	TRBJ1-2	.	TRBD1	CASSPSQGDYGYTF	TGTGCCAGCTCACCGTCGCAGGGGGACTATGGCTACACCTTC
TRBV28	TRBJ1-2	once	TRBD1	CASSWTGDYYGYTF	TGTGCCAGCAGTTGGACAGGGGATTACTATGGCTACACCTTC
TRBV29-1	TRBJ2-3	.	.	CSAAQGLSTDTQYF	TGCAGCGCGGCCCAGGGCCTCTCCACAGATACGCAGTATTTT
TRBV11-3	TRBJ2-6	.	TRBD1	CASSRQGATGANVLTF	TGTGCCAGCAGCCGACAGGGGGCGACGGGGGCCAACGTCCTGACTTTC
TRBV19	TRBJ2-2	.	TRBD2	CASSIEAGGPRRTGELFF	TGTGCCAGTAGTATTGAAGCGGGAGGGCCTAGGAGGACCGGGGAGCTGTTTTTT
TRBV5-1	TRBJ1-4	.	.	CASSLTGNEKLFF	TGCGCCAGCAGCCTGACCGGGAATGAAAAACTGTTTTTT
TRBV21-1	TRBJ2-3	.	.	CASSKTVVVKSGTDTQYF	TGTGCCAGCAGCAAGACAGTTGTGGTTAAATCGGGCACAGATACGCAGTATTTT
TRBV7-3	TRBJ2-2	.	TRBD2	CASSLQAGDTGELFF	TGTGCCAGCAGCTTACAAGCGGGGGACACCGGGGAGCTGTTTTTT
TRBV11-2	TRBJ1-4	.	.	CASSYRVRGEKLFF	TGTGCCAGCAGCTATCGGGTTCGAGGGGAAAAACTGTTTTTT
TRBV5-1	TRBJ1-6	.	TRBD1	CASSSLDRAIGNSPLHF	TGCGCCAGCAGCTCACTCGACAGGGCGATAGGTAATTCACCCCTCCACTTT
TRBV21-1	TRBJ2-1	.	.	CATLAGGVYEQFF	TGTGCCACCCTAGCGGGAGGGGTGTATGAGCAGTTCTTC
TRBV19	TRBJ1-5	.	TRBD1	CATRDRGHQPQHF	TGTGCCACACGGGACAGGGGACATCAGCCCCAGCATTTT
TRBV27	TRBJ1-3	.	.	CATSSSSGNTIYF	TGTGCCACCTCGTCTAGCTCTGGAAACACCATATATTTT
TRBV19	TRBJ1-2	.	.	CASSIDREHFYGYTF	TGTGCCAGTAGTATAGATCGGGAGCATTTCTATGGCTACACCTTC
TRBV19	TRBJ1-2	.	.	CASSFGSGLDGYTF	TGTGCCAGTAGTTTTGGGTCGGGTCTCGATGGCTACACCTTC
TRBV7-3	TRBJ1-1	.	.	CASSRTGQTEAFF	TGTGCCAGCAGTCGAACAGGGCAAACTGAAGCTTTCTTT
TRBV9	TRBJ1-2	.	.	CASSVGRVPYGYTF	TGTGCCAGCAGCGTAGGTCGGGTACCGTATGGCTACACCTTC
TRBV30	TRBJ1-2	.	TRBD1	CAWSAGGLSYGYTF	TGTGCCTGGAGCGCAGGGGGCTTAAGCTATGGCTACACCTTC
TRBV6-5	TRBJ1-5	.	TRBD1	CASSSGTGGWNQPQHF	TGTGCCAGCAGTTCAGGGACAGGGGGCTGGAATCAGCCCCAGCATTTT
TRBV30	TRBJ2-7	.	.	CAWRALDSSYEQYF	TGTGCCTGGAGGGCCCTGGACAGCTCCTACGAGCAGTACTTC
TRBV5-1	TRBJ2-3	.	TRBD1	CASSFSDRADTQYF	TGCGCCAGCAGCTTCTCGGACAGGGCAGATACGCAGTATTTT
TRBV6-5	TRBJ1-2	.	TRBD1	CASSHDREYGYTF	TGTGCCAGCAGTCATGACAGGGAATATGGCTACACCTTC
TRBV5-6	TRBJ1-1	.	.	CASSPGLPRGNTEAFF	TGTGCCAGCAGCCCCGGACTCCCTCGGGGAAACACTGAAGCTTTCTTT
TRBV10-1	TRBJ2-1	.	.	CASSESRAGPIGEQFF	TGCGCCAGCAGTGAGTCACGGGCGGGTCCTATAGGTGAGCAGTTCTTC
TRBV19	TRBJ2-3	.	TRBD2	CASMRGVLGTDTQYF	TGTGCCAGTATGCGGGGGGTCTTAGGCACAGATACGCAGTATTTT
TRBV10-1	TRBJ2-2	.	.	CASSELAYTGELFF	TGCGCCAGCAGTGAGTTAGCGTACACCGGGGAGCTGTTTTTT
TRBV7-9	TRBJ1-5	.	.	CASSLGRVNNQPQHF	TGTGCCAGCAGCTTAGGGCGGGTCAACAATCAGCCCCAGCATTTT
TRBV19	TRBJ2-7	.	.	CASSTGSSYEQYF	TGTGCCAGTAGTACAGGTTCCTCCTACGAGCAGTACTTC
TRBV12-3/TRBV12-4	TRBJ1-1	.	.	CASSRQGNTEAFF	TGTGCCAGCAGTCGTCAGGGGAACACTGAAGCTTTCTTT
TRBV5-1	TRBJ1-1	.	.	CASSPNVPGLPEVAFF	TGCGCCAGCAGCCCTAATGTACCGGGTTTACCGGAGGTCGCTTTCTTT
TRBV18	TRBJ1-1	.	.	CASSPFYREIPVDTEAFF	TGTGCCAGCTCACCGTTCTACAGGGAAATTCCGGTAGACACTGAAGCTTTCTTT
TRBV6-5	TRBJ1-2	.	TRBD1	CASSPTGSYGYTF	TGTGCCAGCAGTCCGACAGGGAGCTATGGCTACACCTTC
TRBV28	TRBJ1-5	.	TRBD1	CASSPTRGPSNQPQHF	TGTGCCAGCAGTCCGACGAGGGGGCCGAGCAATCAGCCCCAGCATTTT
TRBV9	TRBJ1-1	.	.	CASSVGGTEAFF	TGTGCCAGCAGCGTAGGCGGGACTGAAGCTTTCTTT
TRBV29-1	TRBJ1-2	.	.	CSVDDSFNYGYTF	TGCAGCGTTGACGACAGCTTCAACTATGGCTACACCTTC
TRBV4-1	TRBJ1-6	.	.	CASSPSRSPLHF	TGCGCCAGCAGCCCAAGCCGTTCACCCCTCCACTTT
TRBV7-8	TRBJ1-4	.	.	CASSSRETTNEKLFF	TGTGCCAGCAGCTCGAGGGAGACAACTAATGAAAAACTGTTTTTT
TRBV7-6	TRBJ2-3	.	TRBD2	CASSRLAGVPDTQYF	TGTGCCAGCAGCCGACTAGCGGGAGTACCAGATACGCAGTATTTT
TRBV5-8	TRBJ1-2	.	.	CASSPVGSWNYGYTF	TGTGCCAGCAGCCCCGTCGGGAGTTGGAACTATGGCTACACCTTC
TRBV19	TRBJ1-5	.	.	CATRGLVGQNQPQHF	TGTGCCACCCGAGGGTTAGTAGGACAGAATCAGCCCCAGCATTTT
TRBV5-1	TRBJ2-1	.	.	CASGEMTGNNEQFF	TGCGCCAGCGGCGAAATGACAGGAAACAATGAGCAGTTCTTC
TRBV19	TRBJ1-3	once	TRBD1	CASSIDRARSGNTIYF	TGTGCCAGTAGTATCGACAGGGCCCGCTCTGGAAACACCATATATTTT
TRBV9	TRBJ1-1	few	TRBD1	CASSPGTGGGPEAFF	TGTGCCAGCAGCCCGGGGACAGGCGGCGGCCCTGAAGCTTTCTTT
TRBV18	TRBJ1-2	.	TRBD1	CASSPGQGGDRSGYTF	TGTGCCAGCTCACCGGGACAGGGCGGGGATCGGAGTGGCTACACCTTC
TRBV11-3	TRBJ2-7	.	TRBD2	CASSGLADSYEQYF	TGTGCCAGCAGCGGGCTAGCGGACTCCTACGAGCAGTACTTC
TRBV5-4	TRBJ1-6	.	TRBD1	CASSSTTGESPLHF	TGTGCCAGCAGCTCAACCACAGGGGAGTCACCCCTCCACTTT
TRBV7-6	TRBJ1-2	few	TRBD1	CASSFDRGTNYGYTF	TGTGCCAGCAGTTTTGACAGGGGTACTAACTATGGCTACACCTTC
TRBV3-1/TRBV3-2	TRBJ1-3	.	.	CASSHRRGGISGNTIYF	TGTGCCAGCAGCCACCGAAGGGGGGGGATCTCTGGAAACACCATATATTTT
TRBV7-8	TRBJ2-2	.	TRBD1	CASSLTSLILGQGKNTGELFF	TGTGCCAGCAGCTTGACAAGCCTCATTTTGGGACAGGGCAAGAACACCGGGGAGCTGTTTTTT
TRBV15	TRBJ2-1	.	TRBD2	CATSKEREGLNEQFF	TGTGCCACCAGCAAGGAGCGGGAGGGCCTGAATGAGCAGTTCTTC
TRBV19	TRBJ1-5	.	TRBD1	CASSARSGQGGQPQHF	TGTGCCAGTAGTGCCAGGTCAGGACAGGGAGGGCAGCCCCAGCATTTT
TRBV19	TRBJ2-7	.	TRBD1	CASSFGADRGRLGEQYF	TGTGCCAGTAGTTTCGGCGCCGACAGGGGGCGGCTAGGGGAGCAGTACTTC
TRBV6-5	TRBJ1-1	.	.	CASSYPGIESAEAFF	TGTGCCAGCAGTTACCCGGGGATCGAGAGCGCTGAAGCTTTCTTT
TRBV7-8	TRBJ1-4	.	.	CASSLGGGYLNEKLFF	TGTGCCAGCAGCTTAGGTGGGGGCTACTTAAATGAAAAACTGTTTTTT
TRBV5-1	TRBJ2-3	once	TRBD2	CASSSAGGWTDTQYF	TGCGCCAGCAGCTCAGCGGGGGGCTGGACAGATACGCAGTATTTT
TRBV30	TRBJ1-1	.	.	CAWIREDTEAFF	TGTGCCTGGATACGGGAGGACACTGAAGCTTTCTTT
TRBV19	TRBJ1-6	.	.	CASSKSYNSPLHF	TGTGCCAGTAGTAAGAGCTATAATTCACCCCTCCACTTT